This TCR beta chain was profiled in a study of cytomegalovirus exposure and HLA in healthy donors. General study points: A later analysis reported that several of the most significant clusters appeared to be linked to common viral pathogens, among them Epstein-Barr virus. Rare TCR sequences dominated, though some public TCRs recurred in many donors. Reportedly, diagnosis of cytomegalovirus status by the classifier showed high specificity and sensitivity.

With respect to this clone: Its target is not known.

60 Vbeta and 13 Jbeta primers were used in PCR. Method: immunoSEQ multiplex PCR; TCRdb's copy keeps in-frame clones and lacks some. The listing contains approximately 110,000 clones. Germline lookup yields CDR1 LGHNT and CDR2 FRNRAP. Trimming took 3 bases from V and 4 from J, leaving 9 bases between them. The CDR3 extends over 13 amino acids. Sequencing input: PBMCs. The clonotype was recovered from a young man in good health and CMV-seronegative. The chain employs TRBV12-5 and TRBJ1-2, with D uncertain. The CDR3 bases are TGTGCTAGTGGTTTCACAGAGATCTATGGCTACACCTTC. This codes for CASGFTEIYGYTF.